This record covers a single T cell receptor beta chain. This clonotype was seen a handful of times. There is no known antigen for this receptor. No quality values exist for individual bases; no much larger clone is one base distant. Reads for this sample came from an Illumina NovaSeq 6000. TCRalpha and TCRbeta cDNA libraries were built by 5'RACE with constant-segment primers, adding sample barcodes and unique molecular identifiers. Trizol reagent was used to extract RNA from every sample. The libraries were amplified in two PCR steps, and the second step added a second sample barcode and Illumina TruSeq adapters. Sequencing of libraries was performed on an Illumina NovaSeq with 2 x 150 bp paired-end reads. The published analysis was carried out like this. The reads were demultiplexed and collapsed into UMI-guided consensus sequences using migec v1.2.7. With mixcr v2.1.11, UMI consensuses were aligned to TRA and TRB V and J templates and assembled into clonotypes. Expanded or contracted clonotypes were those called significant by both edgeR and NoisET, with noise models trained on biological replicates. For edgeR calls, a false discovery rate-adjusted p below 0.01 and a log2 fold-change threshold of 1 were applied. As an exploratory analysis of dynamics, max-normalized trajectories of the 1000 most abundant clonotypes were examined with PCA combined with hierarchical clustering. Separately sequenced CD4+ and CD8+ repertoires were used to assign the CD4 or CD8 phenotype of responding clones. The raw public reads went through TCRdb reprocessing: fastp at Q25, MiXCR clone calling, in-frame beta chains kept. A single entry per CDR3 protein holds the most common genes and DNA from its merged rows. The authors' filters were not applied to this entry. The sample table holds under 200,000 distinct CDR3 sequences, of which roughly 12% were seen once. The ten largest account for more than 3.5% of the sample.

The data belong to a study of T-cell memory formation after mild COVID-19 (dated by TCRdb to about 2021). For the study in its entirety: TCR sequence clusters from the two donors were largely donor specific. In two donors, T-cell clones that expanded and contracted after mild COVID-19 were followed by sequencing TCRalpha and TCRbeta repertoires longitudinally. The cohort comprised two young, previously healthy adult volunteers, one female and one male.

PBMCs were isolated by Ficoll-Paque density gradient centrifugation. The CDR3 holds 12 amino acids from the cysteine to the phenylalanine. This entry keeps only the CDR3 DNA: 36 bases, framed from base 1. According to the germline V gene, CDR1 reads SQVTM and CDR2 reads ANQGSEA. V is clipped by 5 bases and J by 0 bases, and the sequence between their germline boundaries is 7 bases long. Overall study results and their limits: The study covered only a couple of mild cases, and larger cohorts including severe cases with pre-infection samples were considered necessary. Contracting CD4+ clones turned up mainly in the CM and EM memory subsets, whereas EMRA was where CD8+ clones were enriched. The detection of some responding clones in pre-infection memory suggests that pre-existing cross-reactive memory T cells joined the SARS-CoV-2 response. Clones contracting from day 15 to 85 had balanced CD4/CD8 phenotypes, while a second wave expanding from day 15 to 37 was biased towards CD4+. Whether the second-wave clones peaking on day 37 were SARS-CoV-2 specific was not confirmed.

The sample comprised PBMCs or a T cell subset sorted from them (not recorded which). Recombination linked TRBV29-1 to TRBJ2-5; the D gene lacks a confident call. The sequence was collected from a young man who had mild COVID-19 (a few samples of this study predate the infection). The sample titles of this study are shuffled in the database, so cell type and time point are left out; the donor was told from shared clones. The nucleotide sequence is TGCAGCGTTCGCCGCAACCAAGAGACCCAGTACTTC. The translation is CSVRRNQETQYF.